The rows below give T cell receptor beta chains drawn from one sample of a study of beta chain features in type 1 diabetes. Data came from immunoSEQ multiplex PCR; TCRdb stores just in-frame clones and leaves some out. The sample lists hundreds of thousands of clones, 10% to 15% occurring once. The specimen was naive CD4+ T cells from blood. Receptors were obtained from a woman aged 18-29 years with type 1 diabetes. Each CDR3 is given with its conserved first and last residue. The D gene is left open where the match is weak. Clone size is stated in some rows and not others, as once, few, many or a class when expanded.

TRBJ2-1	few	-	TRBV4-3	TGCGCCAGCAGCCAAGATAGACAGCGTCAGTTCTTC	CASSQDRQRQFF
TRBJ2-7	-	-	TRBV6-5	TGTGCCAGCAGCCGCGGACAGTACTCCTCCTACGAGCAGTACTTC	CASSRGQYSSYEQYF
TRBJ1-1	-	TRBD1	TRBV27	TGTGCCAGCACGGACAGGCGAAACACTGAAGCTTTCTTT	CASTDRRNTEAFF
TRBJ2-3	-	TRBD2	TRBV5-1	TGCGCCAGCAGCGCCGGGGGGACCACAGATACGCAGTATTTT	CASSAGGTTDTQYF
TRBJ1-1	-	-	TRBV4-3	TGCGCCAGCAGCCGCCAGGGATTTTCGAACACTGAAGCTTTCTTT	CASSRQGFSNTEAFF
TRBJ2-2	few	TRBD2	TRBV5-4	TGTGCCAGCAGCCCTGGGACTAGCGGCACCGGGGAGCTGTTTTTT	CASSPGTSGTGELFF
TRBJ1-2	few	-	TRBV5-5	TGTGCCAGCGCCCGTGAGGCTAACTATGGCTACACCTTC	CASAREANYGYTF
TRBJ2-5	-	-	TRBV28	TGTGCCAGCAGTTTGGGGGGTAGCCAAGAGACCCAGTACTTC	CASSLGGSQETQYF
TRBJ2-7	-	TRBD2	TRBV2	TGTGCCAGCAGTAGAATTAGCGGGATCTCCACCTACGAGCAGTACTTC	CASSRISGISTYEQYF
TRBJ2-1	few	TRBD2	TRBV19	TGTGCCAGTAGTATGGGGGGGATAGGCCCATATGAGCAGTTCTTC	CASSMGGIGPYEQFF
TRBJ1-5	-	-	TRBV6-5	TGTGCCAGCAGACGGGTACGCAATCAGCCCCAGCATTTT	CASRRVRNQPQHF
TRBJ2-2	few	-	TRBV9	TGTGCCAGCAGCGTAGTAAGCTTCCCCGGGGAGCTGTTTTTT	CASSVVSFPGELFF
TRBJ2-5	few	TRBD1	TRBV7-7	TGTGCCAGCAGCGCAGAACAGGGGAGACAAGAGACCCAGTACTTC	CASSAEQGRQETQYF
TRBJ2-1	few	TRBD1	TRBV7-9	TGTGCCAGCAGCTTAAGCATAGGACAGGGGACCAATGAGCAGTTCTTC	CASSLSIGQGTNEQFF
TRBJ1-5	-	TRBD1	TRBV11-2	TGTGCCAGCAGCATACAGGGGGCTCAGCCCCAGCATTTT	CASSIQGAQPQHF
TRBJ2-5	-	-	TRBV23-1	TGCGCCAGCAGTCAATGTAGGGGTAAAGAGACCCAGTACTTC	CASSQCRGKETQYF
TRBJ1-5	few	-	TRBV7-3	TGTGCCAGCAGCTTAAGTCCGGGATCTCAGCCCCAGCATTTT	CASSLSPGSQPQHF
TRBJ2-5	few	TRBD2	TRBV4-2	TGTGCCAGCAGCCCGAACCCTAGCGGCCAAGAGACCCAGTACTTC	CASSPNPSGQETQYF
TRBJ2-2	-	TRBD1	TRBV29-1	TGCAGCGTGGCAACGGGACAGGGAGACACCGGGGAGCTGTTTTTT	CSVATGQGDTGELFF
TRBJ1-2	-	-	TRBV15	TGTGCCACCAGCTTAGGCGGTAACTATGGCTACACCTTC	CATSLGGNYGYTF
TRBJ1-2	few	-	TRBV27	TGTGCCAGCGCCCCGGACAGCTATAACTATGGCTACACCTTC	CASAPDSYNYGYTF
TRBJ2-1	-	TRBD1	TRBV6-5	TGTGCCAGCAGTCGACGGGACAGGGTGAAATATGAGCAGTTCTTC	CASSRRDRVKYEQFF
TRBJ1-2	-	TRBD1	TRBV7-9	TGTGCCAGCAGCTCCGCCGGGACAGGGGGTGTCTACACCTTC	CASSSAGTGGVYTF
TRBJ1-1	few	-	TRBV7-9	TGTGCCAGCAGCCCGAGAGCCACTGAAGCTTTCTTT	CASSPRATEAFF
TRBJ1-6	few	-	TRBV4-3	TGCGCCAGCAGCCAAGTCCCGGGAATGGGTAATTCACCCCTCCACTTT	CASSQVPGMGNSPLHF
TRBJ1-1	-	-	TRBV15	TGTGCCACCAGCAGAGTAGGGGGGGCGACCCTTATGAACACTGAAGCTTTCTTT	CATSRVGGATLMNTEAFF
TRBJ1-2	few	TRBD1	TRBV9	TGTGCCAGCAGCGTAGTATCTGCGGGACAGGGGGAGAATGGCTACACCTTC	CASSVVSAGQGENGYTF
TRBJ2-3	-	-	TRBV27	TGTGCCAGCAGTTTTGTGGGAGGTCGTACGCAGTATTTT	CASSFVGGRTQYF
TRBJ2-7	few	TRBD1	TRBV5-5	TGTGCCAGCAGCATGTTTTGGGGACAGGGGAACTACGAGCAGTACTTC	CASSMFWGQGNYEQYF
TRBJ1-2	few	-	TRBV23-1	TGCGCCAGCAGTCAAAAACACAGGGCTGGCTACACCTTC	CASSQKHRAGYTF
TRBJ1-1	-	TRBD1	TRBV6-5	TGTGCCAGCAGTTCCCTCAGGGGGCGCGGAGCTTTCTTT	CASSSLRGRGAFF
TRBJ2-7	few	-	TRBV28	TGTGCCAGCCAGGGGACACCTACCTACGAGCAGTACTTC	CASQGTPTYEQYF
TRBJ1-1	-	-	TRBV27	TGTGCCAGCCAGTCGAGGGTTTGGACCGAAGCTTTCTTT	CASQSRVWTEAFF
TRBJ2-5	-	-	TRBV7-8	TGTGCCAGCAAGCCAGGGGCGACGGAGACCCAGTACTTC	CASKPGATETQYF
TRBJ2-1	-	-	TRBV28	TGTGCCAGCACCCCGACTAATTCCAATGAGCAGTTCTTC	CASTPTNSNEQFF
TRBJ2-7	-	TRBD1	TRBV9	TGTGCCAGCAGCGCCACAGGGGTTCGGGAGCAGTACTTC	CASSATGVREQYF
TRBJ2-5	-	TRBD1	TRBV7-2	TGTGCCAGCAGCTTAGCACAGGGGGTAGAGACCCAGTACTTC	CASSLAQGVETQYF
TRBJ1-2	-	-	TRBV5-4	TGTGCCAGCAGCTATGATGGGGCGGTAGGGGGCTACACCTTC	CASSYDGAVGGYTF
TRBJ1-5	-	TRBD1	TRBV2	TGTGCCAGCAGTGATTCAGGGGGGATCTATCAGCCCCAGCATTTT	CASSDSGGIYQPQHF
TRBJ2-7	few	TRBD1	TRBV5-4	TGTGCCAGCAACTCTGACAGGGCCTACGAGCAGTACTTC	CASNSDRAYEQYF
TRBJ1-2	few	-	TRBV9	TGTGCCAGCAGCGTTGGACTGACCCCTAACTATGGCTACACCTTC	CASSVGLTPNYGYTF
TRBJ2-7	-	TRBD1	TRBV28	TGTGCCAGCAGCCGGGACAGCCCTTACGAGCAGTACTTC	CASSRDSPYEQYF
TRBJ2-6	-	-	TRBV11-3	TGTGCCAGCAGCCCCCAGCATGGGCCTGGGGCCAACGTCCTGACTTTC	CASSPQHGPGANVLTF
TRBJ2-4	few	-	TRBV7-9	TGTGCCAGCAGCTTATGGGAGACTTCAAAAAACATTCAGTACTTC	CASSLWETSKNIQYF
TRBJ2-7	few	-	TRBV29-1	TGCAGCGTCGCCAGGGGGGTGACCTACGAGCAGTACTTC	CSVARGVTYEQYF
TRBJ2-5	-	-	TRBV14	TGTGCCAGCAGCGGGAGGCGACAAAGAGAGACCCAGTACTTC	CASSGRRQRETQYF
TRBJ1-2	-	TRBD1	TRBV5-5	TGTGCCAGCATACAGGGGGTTGAGAATGGCTACACCTTC	CASIQGVENGYTF
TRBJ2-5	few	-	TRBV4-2	TGTGCCAGCAGCGAAATTCGACAGCAAGAGACCCAGTACTTC	CASSEIRQQETQYF
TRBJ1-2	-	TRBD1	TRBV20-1	TGCAGTGGGGACAGTGGGGGAGGCTACACCTTC	CSGDSGGGYTF
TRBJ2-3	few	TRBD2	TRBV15	TGTGCCACCAGCAGACTAATAGCGGGAGGGGGAGATACGCAGTATTTT	CATSRLIAGGGDTQYF
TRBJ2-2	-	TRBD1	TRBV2	TGTGCCAGCAGCAGGACAGGGTGGTTTTCCGGGGAGCTGTTTTTT	CASSRTGWFSGELFF
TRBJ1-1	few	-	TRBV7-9	TGTGCCAGCCAATTAGGCAGGGCCACTGAAGCTTTCTTT	CASQLGRATEAFF
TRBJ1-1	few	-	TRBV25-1	TGTGCCAGCAGTGATGGAACAGGCGGGGACACTGAAGCTTTCTTT	CASSDGTGGDTEAFF
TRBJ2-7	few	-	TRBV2	TGTGCCAGCAGCCGACAGACTGGGTCGTACGAGCAGTACTTC	CASSRQTGSYEQYF
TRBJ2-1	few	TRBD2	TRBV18	TGTGCCACCCGATCGGGAGGTTCCTACAATGAGCAGTTCTTC	CATRSGGSYNEQFF
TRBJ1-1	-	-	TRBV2	TGTGCCAGCAGTGTGGCCAGGGGGAACACTGAAGCTTTCTTT	CASSVARGNTEAFF
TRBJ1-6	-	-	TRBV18	TGTGCCAGCTCACCCGGGGGTACCCTTAATTCACCCCTCCACTTT	CASSPGGTLNSPLHF